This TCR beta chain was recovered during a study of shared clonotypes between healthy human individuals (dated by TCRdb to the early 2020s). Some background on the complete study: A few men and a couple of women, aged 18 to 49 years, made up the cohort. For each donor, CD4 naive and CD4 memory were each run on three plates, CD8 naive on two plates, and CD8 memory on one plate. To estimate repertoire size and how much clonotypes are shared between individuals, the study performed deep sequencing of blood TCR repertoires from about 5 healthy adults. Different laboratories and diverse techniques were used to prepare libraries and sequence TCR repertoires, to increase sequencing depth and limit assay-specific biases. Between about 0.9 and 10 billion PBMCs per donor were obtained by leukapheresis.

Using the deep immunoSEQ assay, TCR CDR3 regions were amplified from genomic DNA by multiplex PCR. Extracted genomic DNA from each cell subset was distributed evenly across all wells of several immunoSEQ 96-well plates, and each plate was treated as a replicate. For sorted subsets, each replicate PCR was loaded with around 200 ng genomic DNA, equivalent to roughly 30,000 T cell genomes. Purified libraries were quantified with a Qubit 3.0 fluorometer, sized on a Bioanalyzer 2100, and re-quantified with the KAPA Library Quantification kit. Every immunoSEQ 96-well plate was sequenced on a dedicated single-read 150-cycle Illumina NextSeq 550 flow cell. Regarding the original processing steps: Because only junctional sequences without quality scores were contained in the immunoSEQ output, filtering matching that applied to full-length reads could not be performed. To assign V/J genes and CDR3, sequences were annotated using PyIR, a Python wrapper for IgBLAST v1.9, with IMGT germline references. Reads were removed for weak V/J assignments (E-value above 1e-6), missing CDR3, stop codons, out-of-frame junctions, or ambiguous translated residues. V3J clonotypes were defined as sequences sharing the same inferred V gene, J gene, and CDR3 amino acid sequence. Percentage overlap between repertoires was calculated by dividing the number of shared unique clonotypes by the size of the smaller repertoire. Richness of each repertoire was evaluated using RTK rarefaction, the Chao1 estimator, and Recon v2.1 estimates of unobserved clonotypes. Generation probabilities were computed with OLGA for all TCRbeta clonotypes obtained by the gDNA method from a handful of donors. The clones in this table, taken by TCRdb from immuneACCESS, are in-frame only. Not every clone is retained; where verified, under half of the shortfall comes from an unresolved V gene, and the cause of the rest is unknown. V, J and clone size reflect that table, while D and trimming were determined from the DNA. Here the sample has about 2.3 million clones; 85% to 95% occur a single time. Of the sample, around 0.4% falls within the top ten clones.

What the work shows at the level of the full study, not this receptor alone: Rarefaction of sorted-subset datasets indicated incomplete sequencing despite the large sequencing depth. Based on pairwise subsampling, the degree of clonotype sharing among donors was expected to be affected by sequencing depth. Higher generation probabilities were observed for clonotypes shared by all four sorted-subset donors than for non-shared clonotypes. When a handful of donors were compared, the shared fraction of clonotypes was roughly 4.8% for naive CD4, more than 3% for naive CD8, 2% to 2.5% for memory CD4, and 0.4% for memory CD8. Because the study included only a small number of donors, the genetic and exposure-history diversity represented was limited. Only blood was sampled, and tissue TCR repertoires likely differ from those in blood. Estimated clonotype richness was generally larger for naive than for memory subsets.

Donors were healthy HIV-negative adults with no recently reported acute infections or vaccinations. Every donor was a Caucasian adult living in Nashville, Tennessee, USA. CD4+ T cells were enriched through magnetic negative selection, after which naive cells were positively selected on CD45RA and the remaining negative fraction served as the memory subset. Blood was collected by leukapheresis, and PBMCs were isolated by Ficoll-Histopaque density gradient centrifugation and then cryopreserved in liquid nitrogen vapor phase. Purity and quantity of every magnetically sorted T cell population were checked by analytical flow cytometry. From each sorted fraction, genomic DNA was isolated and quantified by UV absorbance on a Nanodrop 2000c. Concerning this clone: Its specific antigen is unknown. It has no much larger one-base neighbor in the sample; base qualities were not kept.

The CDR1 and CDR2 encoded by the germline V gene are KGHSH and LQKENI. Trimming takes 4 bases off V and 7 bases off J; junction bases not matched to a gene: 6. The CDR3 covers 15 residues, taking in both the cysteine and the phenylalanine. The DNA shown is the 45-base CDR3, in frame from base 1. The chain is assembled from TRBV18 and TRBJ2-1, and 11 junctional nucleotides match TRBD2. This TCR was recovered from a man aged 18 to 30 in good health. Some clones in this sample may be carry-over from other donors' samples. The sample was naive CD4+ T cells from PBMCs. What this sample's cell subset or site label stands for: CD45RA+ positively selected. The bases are TGTGCCAGCTCACAGGGACTAGCGGTGGGGAATGAGCAGTTCTTC. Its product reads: CASSQGLAVGNEQFF. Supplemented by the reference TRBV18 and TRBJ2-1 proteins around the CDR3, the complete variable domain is NAGVMQNPRHLVRRRGQEARLRCSPMKGHSHVYWYRQLPEEGLKFMVYLQKENIIDESGMPKERFSAEFPKEGPSILRIQQVVRGDSAAYFCASSQGLAVGNEQFFGPGTRLTVL.